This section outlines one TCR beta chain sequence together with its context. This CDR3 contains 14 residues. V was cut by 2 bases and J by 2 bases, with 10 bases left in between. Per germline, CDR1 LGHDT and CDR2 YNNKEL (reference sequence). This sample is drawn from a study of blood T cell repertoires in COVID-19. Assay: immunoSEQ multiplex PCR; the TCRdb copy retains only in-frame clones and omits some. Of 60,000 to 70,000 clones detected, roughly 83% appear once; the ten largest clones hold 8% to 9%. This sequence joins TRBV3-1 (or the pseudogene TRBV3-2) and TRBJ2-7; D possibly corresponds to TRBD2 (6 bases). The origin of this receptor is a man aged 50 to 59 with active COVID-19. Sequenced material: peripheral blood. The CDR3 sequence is CASSQRLGTYEQYF. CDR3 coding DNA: TGTGCCAGCAGCCAACGACTAGGGACCTACGAGCAGTACTTC.